This TCR beta chain derives from a study of cytomegalovirus exposure and HLA in healthy donors. In its sample, this clone was seen a few times. Antigen specificity is unknown. The PCR contained 60 Vbeta and 13 Jbeta primers. Repertoires were generated with immunoSEQ multiplex PCR, while TCRdb's copy carries only in-frame clones and drops some. The sample lists 150,000 or so clones; about three fifths were seen once. Findings of the study overall: Altogether, 150 to 200 TCR beta chains were recorded as cytomegalovirus-associated.

The V gene's germline CDR1 is SGHRS and CDR2 YFSETQ. Losses at the gene ends were 9 bases for V and 7 bases for J; bases not matched to a gene: 11. This CDR3 has 14 amino acids. Input material: PBMCs. This sequence joins TRBV5-1 and TRBJ2-1, with 9 positions matching TRBD2. The TCR originated in a woman in her twenties or thirties in good health and CMV-seropositive. The CDR3: CATAGTSPWNEQFF. The CDR3 DNA reads as TGCGCCACGGCCGGGACTAGCCCTTGGAATGAGCAGTTCTTC.